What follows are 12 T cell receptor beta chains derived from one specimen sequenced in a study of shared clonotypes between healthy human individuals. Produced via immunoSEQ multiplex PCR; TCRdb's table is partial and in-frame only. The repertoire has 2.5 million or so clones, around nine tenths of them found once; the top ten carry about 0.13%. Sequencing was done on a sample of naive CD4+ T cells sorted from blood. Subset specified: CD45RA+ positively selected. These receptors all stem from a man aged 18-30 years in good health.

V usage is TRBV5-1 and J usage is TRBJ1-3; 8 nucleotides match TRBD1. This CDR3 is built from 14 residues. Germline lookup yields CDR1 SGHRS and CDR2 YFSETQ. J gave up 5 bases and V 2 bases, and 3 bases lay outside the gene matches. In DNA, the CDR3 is TGCGCCAGCAGCTTCGGACAGGGCAGAAACACCATATATTTT. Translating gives CASSFGQGRNTIYF.

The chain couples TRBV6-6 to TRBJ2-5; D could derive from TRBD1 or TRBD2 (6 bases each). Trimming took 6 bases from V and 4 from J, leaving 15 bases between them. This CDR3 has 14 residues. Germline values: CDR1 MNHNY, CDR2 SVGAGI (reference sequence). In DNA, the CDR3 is TGTGCCAGCAGCACCATTGGGGGGCTAGAGACCCAGTACTTC. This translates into CASSTIGGLETQYF.

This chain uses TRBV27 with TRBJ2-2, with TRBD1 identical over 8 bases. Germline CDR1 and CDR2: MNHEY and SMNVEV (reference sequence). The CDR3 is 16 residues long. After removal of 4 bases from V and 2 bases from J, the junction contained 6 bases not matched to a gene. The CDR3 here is CASSSLGQGNTGELFF. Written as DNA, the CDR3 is TGTGCCAGCAGTTCCTTAGGACAGGGTAACACCGGGGAGCTGTTTTTT.

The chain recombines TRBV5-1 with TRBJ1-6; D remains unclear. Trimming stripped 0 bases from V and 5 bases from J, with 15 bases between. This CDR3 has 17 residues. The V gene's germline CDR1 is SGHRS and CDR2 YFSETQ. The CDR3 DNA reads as TGCGCCAGCAGCTTGGTAGGCGCCCTTCTAGATAATTCACCCCTCCACTTT. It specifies CASSLVGALLDNSPLHF. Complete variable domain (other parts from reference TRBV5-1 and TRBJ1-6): KAGVTQTPRYLIKTRGQQVTLSCSPISGHRSVSWYQQTPGQGLQFLFEYFSETQRNKGNFPGRFSGRQFSNSRSEMNVSTLELGDSALYLCASSLVGALLDNSPLHFGNGTRLTVT.

CDR3 bases: TGTGCCAGTAGTCTTCTTTCCGGGAGCCTGGCTCAGCCCCAGCATTTT. It codes for CASSLLSGSLAQPQHF. The V call is TRBV19, the J call TRBJ1-5, with no clear D. The CDR3 loop spans 16 amino acids. Per the germline V gene, CDR1 is LNHDA and CDR2 is SQIVND (reference sequence). The V gene lost 5 bases and the J gene lost 6 bases, with 20 bases spanning the gap.

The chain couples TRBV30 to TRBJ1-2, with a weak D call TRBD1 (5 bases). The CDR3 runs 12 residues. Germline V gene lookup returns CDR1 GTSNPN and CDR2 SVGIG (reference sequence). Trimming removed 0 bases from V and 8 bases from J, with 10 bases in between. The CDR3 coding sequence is TGTGCCTGGAGTGTACAAGGGACCGGCTACACCTTC. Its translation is CAWSVQGTGYTF. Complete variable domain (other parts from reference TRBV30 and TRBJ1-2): SQTIHQWPATLVQPVGSPLSLECTVEGTSNPNLYWYRQAAGRGLQLLFYSVGIGQISSEVPQNLSASRPQDRQFILSSKKLLLSDSGFYLCAWSVQGTGYTFGSGTRLTVV.

The CDR3 DNA sequence: TGTGCCAGCAACCCCCCTAGCCGAGTAACGGTCACGGATACGCAGTATTTT. It yields the protein CASNPPSRVTVTDTQYF. The chain employs TRBV2 and TRBJ2-3, with a possible D match to TRBD2 (5 bases). The CDR3 runs 17 residues. V lost 7 bases and J 6 bases, leaving 26 bases between the germline ends. CDR1 is SNHLY and CDR2 is FYNNEI in the germline V gene. Together with reference TRBV2 and TRBJ2-3, the CDR3 gives the full variable domain: EPEVTQTPSHQVTQMGQEVILRCVPISNHLYFYWYRQILGQKVEFLVSFYNNEISEKSEIFDDQFSVERPDGSNFTLKIRSTKLEDSAMYFCASNPPSRVTVTDTQYFGPGTRLTVL.

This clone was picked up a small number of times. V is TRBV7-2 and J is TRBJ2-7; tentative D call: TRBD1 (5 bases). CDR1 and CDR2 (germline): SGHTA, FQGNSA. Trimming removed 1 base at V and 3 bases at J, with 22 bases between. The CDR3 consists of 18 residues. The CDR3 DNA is TGTGCCAGCAGCTTAGATACCTCCAGGGATCTCTCCTACTACGAGCAGTACTTC. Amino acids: CASSLDTSRDLSYYEQYF.

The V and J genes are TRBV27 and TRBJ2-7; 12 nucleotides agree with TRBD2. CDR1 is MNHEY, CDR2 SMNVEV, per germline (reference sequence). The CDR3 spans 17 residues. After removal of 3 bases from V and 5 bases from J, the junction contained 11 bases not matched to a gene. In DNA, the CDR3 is TGTGCCAGCAGTTTTTCCCGGACTAGCGGGGTTCCCAACGAGCAGTACTTC. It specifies CASSFSRTSGVPNEQYF.

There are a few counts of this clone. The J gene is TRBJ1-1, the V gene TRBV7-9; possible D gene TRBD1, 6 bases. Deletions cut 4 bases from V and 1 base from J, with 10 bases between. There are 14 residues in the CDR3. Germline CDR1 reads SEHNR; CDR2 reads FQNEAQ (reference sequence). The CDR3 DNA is TGTGCCAGCAGCTCCCAGACAGGGAACACTGAAGCTTTCTTT. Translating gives CASSSQTGNTEAFF. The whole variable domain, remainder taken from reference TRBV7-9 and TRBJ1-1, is DTGVSQNPRHKITKRGQNVTFRCDPISEHNRLYWYRQTLGQGPEFLTYFQNEAQLEKSRLLSDRFSAERPKGSFSTLEIQRTEQGDSAMYLCASSSQTGNTEAFFGQGTRLTVV.

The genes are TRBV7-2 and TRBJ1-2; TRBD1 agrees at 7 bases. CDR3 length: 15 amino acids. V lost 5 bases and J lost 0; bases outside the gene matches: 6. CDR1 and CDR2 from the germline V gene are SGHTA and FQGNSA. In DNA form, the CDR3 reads TGTGCCAGCAGCACCAGACAGGGCCCTAACTATGGCTACACCTTC. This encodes CASSTRQGPNYGYTF.

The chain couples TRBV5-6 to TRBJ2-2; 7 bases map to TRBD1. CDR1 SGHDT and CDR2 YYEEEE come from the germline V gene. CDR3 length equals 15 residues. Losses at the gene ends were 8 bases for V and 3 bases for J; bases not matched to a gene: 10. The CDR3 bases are TGTGCCAGTTGCTGGGGACAGACTTACACCGGGGAGCTGTTTTTT. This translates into CASCWGQTYTGELFF.